One sample yielded the 13 T cell receptor beta chains listed below, sequenced in a study of T-cell reconstitution after alpha-beta-depleted transplantation in children. A TCRbeta library incorporating unique molecular identifiers was prepared. TCRdb re-called the PCR reads with MiXCR, one entry per CDR3 protein. The repertoire holds about 360,000 distinct CDR3 sequences, with 13% as singletons. Sequencing used PBMCs, obtained from the stem cell graft. The receptors derive from a human donor who donated a stem cell graft to a child with Fanconi anemia.

The chain couples TRBV7-8 to TRBJ1-2; TRBD1 matches at 7 bases. J lost 2 bases, V lost 5 bases, and 5 bases had no gene match. CDR1 is SGHVS and CDR2 is FQNEAQ in the germline V gene. The CDR3 runs to 14 residues. CDR3 DNA: TGTGCCAGCAGCGAGGGACAGCACAACTATGGCTACACCTTC. Translated, it gives CASSEGQHNYGYTF.

This clonotype was recorded a few times. The chain combines TRBV9 with TRBJ1-6; 7 positions match TRBD1. Unmatched junction bases numbered 10, after V lost 3 bases and J lost 7 bases. This CDR3 comprises 16 residues. Germline CDR1 and CDR2: SGDLS and YYNGEE. For the CDR3, the DNA is TGTGCCAGCAGCGGCCCTATCAGGGACAGAAATTCACCCCTCCACTTT. Translation: CASSGPIRDRNSPLHF.

This clonotype was seen at least ten times. This chain joins TRBV5-1 and TRBJ2-7; 11 bases map to TRBD2. J gave up 3 bases and V 4 bases, and 3 bases lay outside the gene matches. This CDR3 spans 14 amino acids. Germline CDR1 reads SGHRS; CDR2 reads YFSETQ. This CDR3 is CASSPSGGNYEQYV. The CDR3 DNA is TGCGCCAGCAGCCCTAGCGGGGGGAACTACGAGCAGTACGTC.

There are many counts of this clonotype. Mismatch with germline at one junction end may stem from a read error. The chain links TRBV7-7 to TRBJ1-1; D call uncertain. The CDR3 extends over 13 amino acids. CDR1 is SSHAT and CDR2 is FNYEAQ in the germline V gene (reference sequence). The CDR3 DNA is TGTGCTAGCAGCTTGAGTGAGAACACTGAAGCTTTCTTT. It translates to CASSLSENTEAFF.

The chain employs TRBV7-3 and TRBJ2-3; D perhaps matches TRBD2 (5 bases). Germline-derived CDR1 and CDR2 are SGHTA and FQGTGA. Trimming cost V 5 bases and J 3 bases, with 21 bases left between them. The CDR3 is made up of 17 amino acids. The CDR3, as DNA: TGTGCCAGCAGCCCCAACCTAAACGCTGGGAGAACAGATACGCAGTATTTT. It encodes CASSPNLNAGRTDTQYF.

Here the CDR3 reads CASSVGDRSYEQYF. The CDR3 coding sequence is TGTGCCAGCAGCGTAGGGGACAGGTCCTACGAGCAGTACTTC. The V gene is TRBV9, the J gene TRBJ2-7, with TRBD1 matching over 8 bases. Germline CDR1 SGDLS, CDR2 YYNGEE. After removal of 0 bases from V and 1 base from J, the junction contained 0 bases not matched to a gene. The length of the CDR3 is 14 residues.

The chain carries TRBV3-1 and TRBJ2-7, with TRBD1 matching over 8 bases. The CDR3 has 14 residues. V gave up 4 bases and J gave up 3 bases; unmatched junction bases: 5. Germline CDR1 reads LGHDT; CDR2 reads YNNKEL (reference sequence). As DNA, the CDR3 is TGTGCCAGCAGCCTGGACAGGGCCCACTACGAGCAGTACTTC. Its protein is CASSLDRAHYEQYF.

The J gene is TRBJ2-7, the V gene TRBV5-1, with D perhaps TRBD1 (6 bases). CDR1 is SGHRS and CDR2 is YFSETQ in the germline V gene. V was shortened by 0 bases and J by 2 bases, with 12 bases between the two germline ends. The CDR3 totals 15 residues. The CDR3 protein is CASSLAGANTYEQYF. CDR3 sequence (DNA): TGCGCCAGCAGCTTGGCAGGGGCCAATACCTACGAGCAGTACTTC.

In its sample, this clonotype was seen a few times. The chain has TRBV7-3 and TRBJ2-2, with D hard to call. The CDR3 is 13 amino acids. V was trimmed by 8 bases and J by 4 bases, leaving 11 bases between them. Germline CDR1 is SGHTA and CDR2 is FQGTGA. Written as DNA, the CDR3 is TGTGCCAGCCGCACGAGCCCCACCGGGGAGCTGTTTTTT. It specifies CASRTSPTGELFF. The variable domain in full, with the rest retrieved from reference TRBV7-3 and TRBJ2-2, is GAGVSQTPSNKVTEKGKYVELRCDPISGHTALYWYRQSLGQGPEFLIYFQGTGAADDSGLPNDRFFAVRPEGSVSTLKIQRTERGDSAVYLCASRTSPTGELFFGEGSRLTVL.

This chain uses TRBV28 with TRBJ1-1; TRBD1 aligns across 9 bases. Trimming removed 8 bases from V and 4 bases from J; junction bases left unmatched: 14. The CDR3 consists of 16 residues. Germline assignment: CDR1 MDHEN and CDR2 SYDVKM. The CDR3 region is CASPPPTGGLGTEAFF. The CDR3 region has the DNA TGTGCCAGCCCCCCCCCGACAGGGGGTTTAGGCACTGAAGCTTTCTTT.

The rearrangement uses TRBV25-1 and TRBJ2-6; the D gene is possibly TRBD1 (6 bases). CDR1 is MGHDK and CDR2 is SYGVNS in the germline V gene. This CDR3 has 16 amino acids. V was trimmed by 0 bases and J by 4 bases, leaving 10 bases between them. The CDR3 nucleotides read TGTGCCAGCAGTGAATATAAGGGGGACGGGGCCAACGTCCTGACTTTC. Its protein product is CASSEYKGDGANVLTF.

In regard to this clonotype: Being one base from a much bigger clone, this may be a read error. V gene TRBV7-2 combines with J gene TRBJ2-4; TRBD2 might be the D (5 bases). The CDR3 covers 16 residues. Looked up from germline, CDR1 is SGHTA and CDR2 is FQGNSA. Trimming took 4 bases from V and 7 from J, leaving 20 bases between them. In DNA form, the CDR3 reads TGTGCCAGCAGCTCGACCGGCGGCTCTAGCAGGAACATTCAGTACTTC. Its protein product is CASSSTGGSSRNIQYF.

This clonotype was picked up many times. The chain's CDR3 is CASSYGGYGYTF. CDR3 bases: TGTGCCAGCAGTTACGGGGGATATGGCTACACCTTC. The rearrangement joins TRBV6-2 or TRBV6-3 to TRBJ1-2, with D possibly TRBD1 on 5 matching bases. This CDR3 has 12 residues. Germline CDR1 is MNHEY and CDR2 is SVGEGT. Trimming pared 2 bases from V and 5 bases from J, leaving 6 bases between.